This T cell receptor (beta chain) appears in the sequencing data of a study of vaccination effects on CD4 cells after COVID-19. The CDR3 spans 16 residues. Germline CDR1 SGHDT, CDR2 YYEEEE. V shed 4 bases and J shed 4 bases, with 18 bases lying between them. A remark on this clone: Its antigen remains unknown.

Antigen-specific CD4+ T cell clonotypes were called by their expansion after viral peptide-pool culture in ViraFEST. An approximately ten-day culture period preceded the isolation of CD4+ T cells. Vaccination of participants consisted of two doses of either the BNT162b2 or mRNA-1273 vaccine. Profiling relied on immunoSEQ multiplex PCR, and the TCRdb table lists in-frame clones only, not all of them. Among 75,000 or so clones listed, roughly 80% were seen once. This rearrangement joins TRBV5-6 to TRBJ1-3, with no clear D. The sample in question was CD4+ T cells from PBMCs cultured with HCoV-OC43 spike peptides, obtained after COVID-19 vaccination. Sample subset: HCoV-OC43 spike overlapping peptide pool stimulation. This TCR derives from a human donor who received a COVID-19 vaccine. The CDR3 sequence is CASSRKIVSAGNTIYF. The CDR3 region has the DNA TGTGCCAGCAGCCGAAAGATAGTTTCGGCCGGAAACACCATATATTTT.